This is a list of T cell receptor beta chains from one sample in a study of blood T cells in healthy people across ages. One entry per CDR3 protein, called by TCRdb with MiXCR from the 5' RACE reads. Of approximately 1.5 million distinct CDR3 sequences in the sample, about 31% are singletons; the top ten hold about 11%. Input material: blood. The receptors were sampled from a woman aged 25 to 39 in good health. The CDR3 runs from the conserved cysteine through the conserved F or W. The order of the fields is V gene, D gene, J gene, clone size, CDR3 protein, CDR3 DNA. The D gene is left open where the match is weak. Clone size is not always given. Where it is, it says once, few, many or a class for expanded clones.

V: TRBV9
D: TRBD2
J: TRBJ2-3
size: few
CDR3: CASSVEARDYTDTQYF
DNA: TGTGCCAGCAGCGTAGAGGCCAGGGACTACACAGATACGCAGTATTTT

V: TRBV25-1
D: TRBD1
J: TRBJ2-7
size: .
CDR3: CASSEPDRDEQYF
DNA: TGTGCCAGCAGTGAACCAGACAGGGACGAGCAGTACTTC

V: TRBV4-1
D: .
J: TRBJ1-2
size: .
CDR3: CASRPRDRGGNGYGYTF
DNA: TGCGCCAGCCGCCCCAGGGATAGAGGGGGGAATGGCTATGGCTACACCTTC

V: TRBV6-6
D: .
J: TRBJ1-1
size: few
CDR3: CASSFTPLNTEAFF
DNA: TGTGCCAGCAGTTTTACCCCGCTAAACACTGAAGCTTTCTTT

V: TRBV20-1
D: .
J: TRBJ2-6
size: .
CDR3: CNASIQGFSSGANVLTF
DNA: TGCAATGCTAGTATTCAGGGTTTCAGCTCTGGGGCCAACGTCCTGACTTTC

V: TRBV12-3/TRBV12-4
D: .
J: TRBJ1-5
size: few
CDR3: CASSLGEDQPQHF
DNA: TGTGCCAGCAGTTTAGGCGAGGATCAGCCCCAGCATTTT

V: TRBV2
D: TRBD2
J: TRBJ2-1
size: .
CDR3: CASSTSGVFPYNEQFF
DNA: TGTGCCAGCAGTACTAGCGGGGTGTTCCCCTACAATGAGCAGTTCTTC

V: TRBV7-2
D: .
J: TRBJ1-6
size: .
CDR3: CASSLVGPSPLHF
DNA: TGTGCCAGCAGCTTAGTTGGCCCATCGCCCCTCCACTTT

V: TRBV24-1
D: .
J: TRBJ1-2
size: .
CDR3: CATNDFSTNYGYTF
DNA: TGTGCCACCAATGATTTTTCGACAAACTATGGCTACACCTTC

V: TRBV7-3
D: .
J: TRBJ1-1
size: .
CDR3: CASSEGVGLTEAFF
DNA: TGTGCCAGCAGCGAAGGGGTAGGGCTGACTGAAGCTTTCTTT

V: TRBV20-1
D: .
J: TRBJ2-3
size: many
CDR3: CSARDLRGPGGTQYF
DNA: TGCAGTGCTAGAGATTTGCGGGGGCCGGGAGGTACGCAGTATTTT

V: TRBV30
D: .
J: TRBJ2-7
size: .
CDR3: CAWSATNGIEQYF
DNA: TGTGCCTGGAGTGCCACCAACGGTATCGAGCAGTACTTC

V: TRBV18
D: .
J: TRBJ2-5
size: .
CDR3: CASSLLIQETQYF
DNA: TGTGCCAGCTCTTTATTGATCCAAGAGACCCAGTACTTC